The TCR beta chain described here comes from a study of cytomegalovirus exposure and HLA in healthy donors (dated by TCRdb to the late 2010s). Looking at the study overall: An earlier analysis of roughly 570 of the donors reported about 300 Gb of sequence data and around 100 million unique TCR beta sequences obtained from about 179 million T cells. An early release covering roughly 640 HLA-typed donors comprised approximately 300 gigabases of sequencing data and approximately 85 million unique TCR sequences. Of the roughly 400 genotyped donors, 65% to 90% were placed in the genetic ancestry cluster associated with self-reported Caucasian donors. The study aimed to test whether cataloging public T cell receptors could reveal signatures of past pathogen exposure. The study used immunosequencing to profile the T cell repertoires of some 600 subjects and linked those repertoires to cytomegalovirus serostatus. Besides the first cohort of some 670 subjects, a separate validation cohort made up of 120 different subjects was used. To predict cytomegalovirus infection status, the study combined high-throughput TCR immunosequencing, statistical association of individual TCRs with disease status, and machine learning. In a later analysis, previously published TCR beta repertoires from 666 donors were re-analyzed and high-resolution HLA genotyping was added so that TCR occurrence patterns could be studied. The later analysis used no new phenotypic data to find candidate immune exposures, relying instead on TCR beta sequences and their occurrence across donors. An earlier analysis of about 600 of the donors used high-throughput TCR beta sequencing to judge whether each TCR beta V gene segment behaved as functional or pseudogenic. Donor age, sex, ethnicity and CMV serostatus were compiled together with the repertoire data. A later genetic analysis used genome-wide SNP genotypes for about three fifths of the roughly 700 donors, treating that subset as a discovery cohort. Every repertoire in the discovery cohort had been generated on one and the same sequencing platform. Both class I and class II loci were covered by HLA typing, at four-digit resolution. The number of typed donors differed by locus: about 629-630 for A, B, C, DRB1 and DQB1; 500 to 550 for DQA1; 606 for DPA1; and some 450 for DPB1. A handful of DR-DQ haplotypes were handled as single units for association and clustering because linkage in the cohort was strong. On average, roughly 250,000 unique TCR beta nucleotide sequences were sequenced per donor among about 400 genotyped donors of the cohort, with roughly 18% of those sequences being non-productive. General findings and caveats noted by the study authors: The sequencing pipeline was judged likely to have produced a cluster of highly shared sequence variants as a technical artifact. In an earlier analysis of under 600 of the donors, most TCR beta V segments were observed in productive rearrangements about 87% or about 30% of the time, broadly matching IMGT annotations. In a later analysis, most CMV-associated TCR beta chains were found to appear HLA-restricted, with HLA associations seemingly driven largely by CMV exposure. According to a later analysis, parvovirus B19, influenza, CMV and Epstein-Barr virus appeared linked to several top co-occurrence clusters. Most TCR sequences were observed very rarely across donors, whereas some public TCRs were present in many individuals. The classifier was reported to diagnose cytomegalovirus status with high specificity and sensitivity in both the original and validation cohorts. In this cohort, only TCR beta chains were sequenced, and detectable features were limited by the absence of alpha or paired-chain data. Because counts were too low, about 18 rarely observed V segments, including chromosome 9 orphons, were excluded from the earlier analysis of 587 of the donors. It was suggested by the authors that the approach could potentially be generalized to other disease states and immunological phenotypes. A later analysis found that HLA-associated TCR beta chains were more clonally expanded and had lower generation probabilities than equally common non-associated chains. A later analysis found that TCR association rates varied across HLA loci, with DRB1 alleles showing the most associated TCRs and HLA-C alleles the fewest. When HLA alleles, especially DR and DQ, strongly co-occurred, attributing TCR associations to individual alleles was difficult. A further reported finding was that TCR beta sequences accurately predicted the HLA-A and HLA-B alleles for most subjects in the first cohort. Linkage disequilibrium might explain the correlated functional status among segregating V segments, but an unknown experimental factor could not be ruled out. In a later analysis, 15,000 to 20,000 TCR beta sequences were associated with specific HLA alleles at a false discovery rate of 0.05. In vitro tests confirmed that a few of the cytomegalovirus-associated TCR beta chains recognize cytomegalovirus antigens. A total of around 150 TCR beta chains were listed by the study as associated with cytomegalovirus. HLA typing was unavailable for some donors at each locus, so association tests used only the typed subset. Sequencing depth was assumed to be roughly uniform across donors in the presence/absence analyses, though that assumption may not hold. The only immune exposure information available for the cohort was CMV serostatus. In a later genetic analysis, fewer N-insertions in productive TCRs were reported among donors in an Asian-associated ancestry cluster than the approximately 710-donor mean. Some IMGT-functional V segments, including TRBV6-2 and TRBV6-3, could not be distinguished by the 87-base-pair reads and were therefore excluded. V-gene and J-gene trimming of TCR beta chains was associated with a missense DCLRE1C variant in a later genetic analysis, and the association was replicated in an independent cohort.

Library method: the immunoSEQ multiplex PCR assay. For the multiplex PCR, a mixture combining 60 forward primers for TCR Vbeta segments and 13 reverse primers for TCR Jbeta segments was used. Amplification of the CDR3 region of rearranged TCR beta genes was performed with a multiplex PCR assay on genomic DNA. Amplified TCR beta libraries were sequenced as 87-base-pair reads on the Illumina HiSeq System. The original pipeline was this. In a later analysis, 70 million to 95 million unique TCR beta chains were counted across the 500 to 850 repertoires, and roughly 11 million of these chains were shared by at least two donors. Raw reads were error-corrected and collapsed into unique sequences with a nearest-neighbor algorithm that merged closely related sequences to remove PCR and sequencing errors. V, D and J gene segments were assigned by aligning CDR3 sequences to IMGT reference sequences. Each retained sequence needed at least a six-nucleotide match to both a V gene segment and a J gene segment. Rearrangements were called productive when the CDR3 lacked stop codons and stayed in frame with V and J; all others were non-productive. Following IMGT convention, CDR3 was defined as the stretch from the second conserved V-encoded cysteine to the conserved J-encoded phenylalanine. The earlier analysis of about 620 of the donors excluded sequences that lacked an unambiguous match to a single V gene segment. An earlier analysis of a few hundred of the donors classified V segments as functional when productive rearrangements were above 56.7% and as segregating when the standard deviation between donors was above 5%. To diagnose cytomegalovirus status from the catalog of TCR beta chain sequences, a statistical classification framework was built. In a later analysis, TCR nucleotide sequences were compared against IMGT/GENE-DB human TR gene sequences so that V and J genes could be assigned. In a later analysis, CDR3 sequences and most-parsimonious VDJ recombination scenarios were assigned using the TCRdist pipeline. In a later analysis, each TCR beta chain was defined by its CDR3 amino acid sequence together with its V-gene family, and reads lacking a unique V-gene family were excluded. As a way to deal with suspected cross-contamination and a sequencing artifact, a later analysis dropped 592 nucleotide sequences that were highly shared and had low generation probability. A later analysis calculated a clonal expansion index for each public chain from normalized within-repertoire ranks of inferred template counts. A later analysis computed generation probabilities with a VDJ recombination model fitted to out-of-frame rearrangements, and checked the results against IGoR. Hypergeometric tests were used in a later analysis to score TCR-TCR, TCR-HLA and TCR-CMV co-occurrence, with a repertoire-size bias correction applied to the TCR pairs. A later analysis estimated false discovery rates by permuting HLA or CMV assignments 20 times. In a later analysis, co-occurring TCRs were grouped using DBSCAN, with TCRdist sequence similarity added in when clustering inside HLA-allele-positive subsets. Co-occurrence clustering excluded repertoires with fewer than 30,000 or more than 120,000 public chains, plus five with anomalous nucleotide sharing. TCRdb obtained this table from immuneACCESS and retained in-frame rearrangements with V and J assigned. These tables miss some clones; where compared with another copy, unresolved V genes account for less than half of the shortfall, and the remainder is unexplained. V and J calls and clone size are given by that table; D and trimming were obtained from the DNA. The sample table lists about 150,000 clones, approximately 81% of them with a count of one. Together, the top ten hold roughly 1.4% of the sample.

After removal of 4 bases from V and 6 bases from J, the junction retains 9 bases not matched to a gene. For CDR1 and CDR2, the germline V gene lists MNHEY and SVGAGI. Inclusive of the bounding cysteine and phenylalanine, the CDR3 is 15 residues long. Only the CDR3 region is kept as DNA, spanning 45 bases read in frame from base 1. The cohort was made up of about 670 healthy bone marrow donors. At the time of sampling, every cohort member was nominally healthy, though immune exposures that went unrecorded were likely present. The donor tested CMV seronegative, placing the donor among the roughly 400 seronegative members of the cohort. Every donor gave a peripheral blood sample, and the peripheral blood mononuclear cells from that sample were used for TCR beta sequencing. The Qiagen DNeasy Blood Extraction Kit was used to extract genomic DNA from the blood cell samples. About this clone: The specificity of this receptor is unknown. One base away there is no much larger clone; base qualities are not given.

The chain employs TRBV6-5 and TRBJ2-7; 10 bases in the junction line up with TRBD1. The sequencing sample was made of PBMCs. The receptor was isolated from a man younger than 35 in good health and CMV-seronegative. The sequenced DNA is TGTGCCAGCAGTTTCGGGACAGGGGCTCGCGGCGAGCAGTACTTC. The resulting protein is CASSFGTGARGEQYF.